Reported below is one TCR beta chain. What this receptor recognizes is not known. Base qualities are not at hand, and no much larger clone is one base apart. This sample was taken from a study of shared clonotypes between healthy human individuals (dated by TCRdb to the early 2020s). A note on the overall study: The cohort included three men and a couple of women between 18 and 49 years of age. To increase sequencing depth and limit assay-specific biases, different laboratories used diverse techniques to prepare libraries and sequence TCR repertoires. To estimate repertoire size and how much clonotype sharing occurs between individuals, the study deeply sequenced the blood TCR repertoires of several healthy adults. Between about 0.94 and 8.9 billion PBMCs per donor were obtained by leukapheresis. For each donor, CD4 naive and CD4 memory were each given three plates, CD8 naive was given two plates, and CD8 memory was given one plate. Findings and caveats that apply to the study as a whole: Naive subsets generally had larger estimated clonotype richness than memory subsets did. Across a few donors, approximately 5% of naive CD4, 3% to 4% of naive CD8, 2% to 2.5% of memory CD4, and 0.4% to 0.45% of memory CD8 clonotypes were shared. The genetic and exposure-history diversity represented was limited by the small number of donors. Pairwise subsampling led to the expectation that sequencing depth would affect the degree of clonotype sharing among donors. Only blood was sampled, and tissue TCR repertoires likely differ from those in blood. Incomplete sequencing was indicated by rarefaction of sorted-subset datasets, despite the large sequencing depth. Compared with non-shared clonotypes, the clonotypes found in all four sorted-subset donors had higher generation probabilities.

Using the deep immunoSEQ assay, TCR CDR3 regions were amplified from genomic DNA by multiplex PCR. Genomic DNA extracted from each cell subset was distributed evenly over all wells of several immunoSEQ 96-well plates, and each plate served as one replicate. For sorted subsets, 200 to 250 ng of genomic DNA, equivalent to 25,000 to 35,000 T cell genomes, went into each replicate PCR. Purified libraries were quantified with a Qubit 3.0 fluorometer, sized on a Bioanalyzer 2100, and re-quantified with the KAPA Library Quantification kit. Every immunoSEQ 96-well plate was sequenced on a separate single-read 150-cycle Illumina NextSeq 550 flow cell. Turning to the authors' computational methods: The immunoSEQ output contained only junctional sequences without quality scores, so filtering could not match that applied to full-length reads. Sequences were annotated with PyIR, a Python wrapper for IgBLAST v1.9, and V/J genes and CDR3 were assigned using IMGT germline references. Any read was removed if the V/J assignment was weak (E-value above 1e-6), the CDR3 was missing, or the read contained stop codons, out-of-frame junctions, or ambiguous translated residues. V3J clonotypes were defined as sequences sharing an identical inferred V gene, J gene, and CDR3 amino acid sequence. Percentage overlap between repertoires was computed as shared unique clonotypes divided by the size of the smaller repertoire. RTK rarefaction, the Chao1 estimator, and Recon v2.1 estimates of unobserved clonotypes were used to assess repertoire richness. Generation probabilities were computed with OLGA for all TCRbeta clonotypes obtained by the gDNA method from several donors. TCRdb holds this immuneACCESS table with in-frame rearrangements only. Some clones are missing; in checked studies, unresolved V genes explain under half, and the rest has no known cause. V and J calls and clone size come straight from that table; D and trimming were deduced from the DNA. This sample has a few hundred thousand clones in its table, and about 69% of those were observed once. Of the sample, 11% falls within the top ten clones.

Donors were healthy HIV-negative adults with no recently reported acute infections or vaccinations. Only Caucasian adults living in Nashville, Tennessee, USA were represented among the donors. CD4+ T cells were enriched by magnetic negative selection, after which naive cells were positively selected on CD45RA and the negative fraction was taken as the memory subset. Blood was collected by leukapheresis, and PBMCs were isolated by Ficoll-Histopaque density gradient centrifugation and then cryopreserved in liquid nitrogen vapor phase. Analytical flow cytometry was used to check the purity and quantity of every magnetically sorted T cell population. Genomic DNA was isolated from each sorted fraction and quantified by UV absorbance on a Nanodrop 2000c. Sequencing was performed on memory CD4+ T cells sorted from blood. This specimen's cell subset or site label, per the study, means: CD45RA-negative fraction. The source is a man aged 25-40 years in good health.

The CDR3 protein sequence reads: CASSQTGTTNYEQYF. The sequence in DNA is TGTGCCAGCAGCCAGACCGGGACTACAAACTACGAGCAGTACTTC. The sequence is built from TRBV7-9 and TRBJ2-7; 7 bases in the middle match TRBD2. After removal of 5 bases from V and 3 bases from J, the junction retains 10 bases not matched to a gene. Reading the germline V gene (reference sequence) gives CDR1 SEHNR and CDR2 FQNEAQ. The CDR3 sequence holds 15 residues, the cysteine and phenylalanine included. The DNA shown is the 45-base CDR3, in frame from base 1.